Described below is a single T cell receptor beta chain sequence and its context. Clones were sequenced by immunoSEQ multiplex PCR, and TCRdb holds only the in-frame ones, with some missing. The table shows 150,000 or so clones, with 70% to 90% occurring only once. The data were taken from a study of blood T cell repertoires in COVID-19. In Seattle, patients joined the study during active infection and were tracked longitudinally. CDR1 is SGDLS, CDR2 YYNGEE, per germline. This CDR3 has 14 residues. Trimming cost V 4 bases and J 3 bases; bases outside gene matches: 3. What was sequenced was peripheral blood. The J gene is TRBJ2-7, the V gene TRBV9, with TRBD2 matching over 11 bases. This clonotype was sampled from a woman aged 60-75 years with COVID-19, enrolled during active disease. The chain's CDR3 is CASSLGLAVYEQYF. The CDR3 DNA is TGTGCCAGCAGCCTGGGACTAGCGGTCTACGAGCAGTACTTC.